Listed below are T cell receptor beta chains from one sample, sequenced in a study of T cell responses to AZD1222 COVID-19 vaccine. Method: immunoSEQ multiplex PCR; TCRdb's copy keeps in-frame clones and lacks some. The repertoire holds 200,000 or so clones, 80% to 95% seen once, with about 1% in the top ten. The sample was peripheral blood, taken 28 days after the second AZD1222 dose. The receptors derive from an adult who received the AZD1222 COVID-19 vaccine. Both conserved end residues are part of each CDR3. Fields, in order: J gene, V gene, CDR3 protein.

>TRBJ2-7|TRBV5-5
CASSLGGALSSYEQYF
>TRBJ2-7|TRBV14
CASSQEAGLPYEQYF
>TRBJ1-1|TRBV28
CASSPGTATEAFF
>TRBJ1-4|TRBV3-1/TRBV3-2
CASSQLGGRGEKLFF
>TRBJ2-7|TRBV5-1
CASKRTVGSYEQYF
>TRBJ2-6|TRBV13
CASSLWTAYGANVLTF
>TRBJ1-1|TRBV7-2
CASTRDRWNTEAFF
>TRBJ1-1|TRBV6-2/TRBV6-3
CASSYSGNSGAFF
>TRBJ2-1|TRBV29-1
CSVGLVSSYNEQFF
>TRBJ1-2|TRBV2
CASSVSGPYGYTF
>TRBJ1-1|TRBV30
CAWSVGGATEAFF
>TRBJ2-1|TRBV2
CASSGERGGVDEQFF
>TRBJ2-3|TRBV4-2
CASSQGPSAGGTDTQYF
>TRBJ2-7|TRBV7-2
CASSFRAYEQYF
>TRBJ1-5|TRBV6-6
CASRDRRGNQPQHF
>TRBJ1-1|TRBV5-6
CASSPQGTGMNTEAFF